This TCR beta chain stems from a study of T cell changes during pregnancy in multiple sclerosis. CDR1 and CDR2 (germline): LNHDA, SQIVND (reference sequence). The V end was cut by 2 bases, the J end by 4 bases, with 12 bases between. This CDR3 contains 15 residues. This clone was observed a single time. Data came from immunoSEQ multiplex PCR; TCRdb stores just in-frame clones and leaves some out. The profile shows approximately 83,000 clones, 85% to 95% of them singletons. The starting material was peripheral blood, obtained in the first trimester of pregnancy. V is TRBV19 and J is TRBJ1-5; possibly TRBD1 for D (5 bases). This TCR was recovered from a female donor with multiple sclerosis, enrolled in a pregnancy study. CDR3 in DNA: TGTGCCAGTAGTATATGGGGCCTTGGGAATCAGCCCCAGCATTTT. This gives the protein CASSIWGLGNQPQHF.